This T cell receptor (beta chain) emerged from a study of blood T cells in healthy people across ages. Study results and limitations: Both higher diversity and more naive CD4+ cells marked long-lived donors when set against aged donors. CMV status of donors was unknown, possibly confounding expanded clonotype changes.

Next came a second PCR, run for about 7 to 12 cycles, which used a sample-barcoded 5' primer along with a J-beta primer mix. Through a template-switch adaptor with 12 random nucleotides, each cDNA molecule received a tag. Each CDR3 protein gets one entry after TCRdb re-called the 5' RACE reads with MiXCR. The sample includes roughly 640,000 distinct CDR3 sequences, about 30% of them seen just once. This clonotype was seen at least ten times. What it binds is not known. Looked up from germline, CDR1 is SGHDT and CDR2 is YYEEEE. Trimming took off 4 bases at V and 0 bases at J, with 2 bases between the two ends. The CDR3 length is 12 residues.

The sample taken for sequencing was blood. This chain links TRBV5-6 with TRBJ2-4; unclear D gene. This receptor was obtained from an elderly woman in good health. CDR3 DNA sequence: TGTGCCAGCAGCGTAGCCAAAAACATTCAGTACTTC. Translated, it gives CASSVAKNIQYF.